The T cell receptor beta chain under discussion was sequenced for a study of T cells expressing NK-cell markers. At the level of the study: Seven of the eight sequenced donors were classified as HCMV-seropositive, and one was classified as seronegative. Study conclusions and caveats: Whether expanded NKG2C+ T cell clones were HCMV specific stayed uncertain.

With the 5' RACE reads reprocessed, TCRdb shows one record per CDR3 protein and no DNA. The sample totals 500,000 to 700,000 distinct CDR3 sequences. As regards this clonotype: Its antigen remains unidentified.

This CDR3 region has 16 residues. The germline V gene has CDR1 SGHRS and CDR2 YFSETQ. The sequenced sample consisted of blood T cells: a sorted CD56 or NKG2C T cell subset, CD4+ or CD8+ T cells, or bulk PBMC T cells (not recorded which). This TCR derives from a man younger than 35 in good health. The V call is TRBV5-1, the J call TRBJ2-7; with no DNA, the TCRdb D assignment of TRBD2 cannot be verified. This CDR3 is CASSSTTSGRSYEQYF.